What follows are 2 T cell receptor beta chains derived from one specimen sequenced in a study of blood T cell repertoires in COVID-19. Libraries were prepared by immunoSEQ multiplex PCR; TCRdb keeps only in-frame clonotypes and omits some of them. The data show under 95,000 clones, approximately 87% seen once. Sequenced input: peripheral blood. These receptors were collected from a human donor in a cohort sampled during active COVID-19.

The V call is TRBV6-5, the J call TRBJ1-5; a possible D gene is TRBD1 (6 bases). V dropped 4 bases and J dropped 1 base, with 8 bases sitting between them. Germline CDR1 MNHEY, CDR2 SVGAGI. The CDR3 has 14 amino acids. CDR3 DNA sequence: TGTGCCAGCAGTTTAGGGGGAAGCAATCAGCCCCAGCATTTT. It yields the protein CASSLGGSNQPQHF.

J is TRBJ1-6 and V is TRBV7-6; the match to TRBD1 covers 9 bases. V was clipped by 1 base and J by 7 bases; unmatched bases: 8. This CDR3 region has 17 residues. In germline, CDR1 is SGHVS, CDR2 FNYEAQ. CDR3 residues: CASSLDLAGQGNSPLHF. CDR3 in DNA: TGTGCCAGCAGCTTAGACTTGGCGGGACAGGGCAATTCACCCCTCCACTTT.